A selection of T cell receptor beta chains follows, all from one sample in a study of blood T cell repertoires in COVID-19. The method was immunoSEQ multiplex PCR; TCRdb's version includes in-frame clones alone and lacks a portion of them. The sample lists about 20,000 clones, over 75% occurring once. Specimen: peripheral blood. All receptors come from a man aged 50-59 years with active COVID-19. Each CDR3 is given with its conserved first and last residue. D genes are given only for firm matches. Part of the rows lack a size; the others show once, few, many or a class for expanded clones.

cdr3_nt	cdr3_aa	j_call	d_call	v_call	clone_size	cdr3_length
TGTGCCAGCAGGGAAACAGTTTATAATTCACCCCTCCACTTT	CASRETVYNSPLHF	TRBJ1-6	NA	TRBV2	NA	14
TGCGCCAGCAGCCAAGGGCCCGGGGGGGGGTTCGACGAGCAGTACTTC	CASSQGPGGGFDEQYF	TRBJ2-7	TRBD2	TRBV4-3	NA	16
TGTGCCAGCAACAGGGGCGCAGGTCAGCCCCAGCATTTT	CASNRGAGQPQHF	TRBJ1-5	TRBD1	TRBV14	NA	13
TGTGCCAGCAGCCGCGGACAGGAGAGTTTCTATGGCTACACCTTC	CASSRGQESFYGYTF	TRBJ1-2	TRBD1	TRBV5-4	NA	15
TGTGCCAGCAGCCATTCGACTAGCGGGGGTCTCGGGGAGCTGTTTTTT	CASSHSTSGGLGELFF	TRBJ2-2	TRBD2	TRBV3-1/TRBV3-2	NA	16
TGTGCCAGCAGTTTGGGGGGAGAGGGGCCCAATGAGCAGTTCTTC	CASSLGGEGPNEQFF	TRBJ2-1	NA	TRBV28	NA	15
TGTGCCAGCAGCTTGGGAGGCTCCAGGGGCGATGGCTACACCTTC	CASSLGGSRGDGYTF	TRBJ1-2	NA	TRBV5-4	NA	15
TGTGCCAGCAGTGCGGACAGAAGCTCCTACGAGCAGTACTTC	CASSADRSSYEQYF	TRBJ2-7	NA	TRBV6-6	few	14
TGTGCCAGCAGCTCCATAGCGGGGGGGCGGGAGACCCAGTACTTC	CASSSIAGGRETQYF	TRBJ2-5	TRBD2	TRBV7-2	NA	15
TGCGCCAGCAGCCAAGTATTAGCGCTGAGCGGGGGGCCGAACACCGGGGAGCTGTTTTTT	CASSQVLALSGGPNTGELFF	TRBJ2-2	TRBD2	TRBV4-1	NA	20
TGTGCCAGCAGCGTTACCTGGACTAGCGGGGGGCCAGGGAATGAGCAGTTCTTC	CASSVTWTSGGPGNEQFF	TRBJ2-1	TRBD2	TRBV9	NA	18
TGTGCCATCAGTGAGTCGCACACGGAGGGGGCCGAGCAGTACTTC	CAISESHTEGAEQYF	TRBJ2-7	NA	TRBV10-3	NA	15
TGTGCCAGTAGTGTAGGGGTCAGGACAGATACGCAGTATTTT	CASSVGVRTDTQYF	TRBJ2-3	NA	TRBV19	NA	14
TGCGCCAGCAGCGCCACTAGCTCGTTAGAGACCCAGTACTTC	CASSATSSLETQYF	TRBJ2-5	NA	TRBV5-1	NA	14
TGCGCCAGCAGCTTGTACGACATGCGGGCTGAAGCTTTCTTT	CASSLYDMRAEAFF	TRBJ1-1	NA	TRBV5-1	NA	14
TGTGCCAGCAGCCGCCGAGGGGGGGGTACCTCTGGAAACACCATATATTTT	CASSRRGGGTSGNTIYF	TRBJ1-3	NA	TRBV5-4	NA	17
TGCAGCGGAGGGGGCGTCTATGGCTACACCTTC	CSGGGVYGYTF	TRBJ1-2	TRBD1	TRBV29-1	NA	11
TGTGCCATCAGTGAATCGGACAGGGCTCGTGAGACCCAGTACTTC	CAISESDRARETQYF	TRBJ2-5	TRBD1	TRBV10-3	NA	15
TGTGCCAGCAGTCCCGGACAGCACGGCAATCAGCCCCAGCATTTT	CASSPGQHGNQPQHF	TRBJ1-5	NA	TRBV27	NA	15
TGCGCCAGCAGCTTAACTAGCGGGGGGGAGCAGTTCTTC	CASSLTSGGEQFF	TRBJ2-1	TRBD2	TRBV5-1	NA	13
TGTGCCAGCAGCCGGAAGGAGGGTCAGCCCCAGCATTTT	CASSRKEGQPQHF	TRBJ1-5	NA	TRBV12-3/TRBV12-4	few	13
TGTGCCTGGAGCGGTCAACCTGGAGATACGCAGTATTTT	CAWSGQPGDTQYF	TRBJ2-3	NA	TRBV30	NA	13
TGTGCCAGCAGCTTCACCGGGACAGGGTTCTACGAGCAGTACTTC	CASSFTGTGFYEQYF	TRBJ2-7	TRBD1	TRBV11-1	NA	15
TGTGCCAGCAGTTCCCTCTACGAGCAGTACTTC	CASSSLYEQYF	TRBJ2-7	NA	TRBV6-5	few	11
TGCGCCAGCAGCTTCCGACTAGCCCCAGATACGCAGTATTTT	CASSFRLAPDTQYF	TRBJ2-3	TRBD2	TRBV5-1	NA	14
TGCGCCAGCAGCTCTAGGGGTAACTATGGCTACACCTTC	CASSSRGNYGYTF	TRBJ1-2	NA	TRBV4-1	few	13
TGTGCCAGCAGCCTAACGGTAAATTCACCCCTCCACTTT	CASSLTVNSPLHF	TRBJ1-6	NA	TRBV7-2	NA	13
TGTGCCACCAGCAGAGATGCTTGGGGGGGTCGCACTGAAGCTTTCTTT	CATSRDAWGGRTEAFF	TRBJ1-1	NA	TRBV15	NA	16
TGTGCCAGCAGCGTAACAGCGGGGGCCCAAGAGACCCAGTACTTC	CASSVTAGAQETQYF	TRBJ2-5	TRBD2	TRBV9	NA	15
TGCGCCAGCAGCTTGACGGGCACCGGGGAGCTGTTTTTT	CASSLTGTGELFF	TRBJ2-2	NA	TRBV5-1	NA	13
TGTGCCAGCAGCCCAGAACCATGGGAGGGGGGAGAGACCCAGTACTTC	CASSPEPWEGGETQYF	TRBJ2-5	NA	TRBV7-2	NA	16
TGTGCCAGCAGGGACAGGGAGGCTAATGAAAAACTGTTTTTT	CASRDREANEKLFF	TRBJ1-4	TRBD1	TRBV2	NA	14
TGTGCCAGCTCACGGGGAACTAGTCGTGAGCAGTTCTTC	CASSRGTSREQFF	TRBJ2-1	NA	TRBV18	NA	13
TGTGCCAGCAGCTCGCGGGGACGGGAAACAAACACCGGGGAGCTGTTTTTT	CASSSRGRETNTGELFF	TRBJ2-2	NA	TRBV5-4	NA	17
TGTGCCAGCAGTACGACAGGGTTGGCCTCACCCCTCCACTTT	CASSTTGLASPLHF	TRBJ1-6	TRBD1	TRBV2	NA	14
TGTGCCAGCAGCTCCCGGGGGGCGGTTCTGTTT	CASSSRGAVLF	TRBJ1-1	NA	TRBV7-9	NA	11
TGTGCCAGCAGACCAATCGGCGGGGGGAGAGATACGCAGTATTTT	CASRPIGGGRDTQYF	TRBJ2-3	TRBD2	TRBV11-2	NA	15
TGTGCCAGCTCTTCGAACAGGGATTCACCCCTCCACTTT	CASSSNRDSPLHF	TRBJ1-6	NA	TRBV18	NA	13
TGCGCCAGCAGCTGGACAAACACAGATACGCAGTATTTT	CASSWTNTDTQYF	TRBJ2-3	NA	TRBV5-1	NA	13
TGTGCCAGCAGCGTAGACCTATACCCGAACACTGAAGCTTTCTTT	CASSVDLYPNTEAFF	TRBJ1-1	NA	TRBV9	NA	15
TGTGCCAGCACCGAGGGACTAGGCACCTACGAGCAGTACTTC	CASTEGLGTYEQYF	TRBJ2-7	TRBD2	TRBV6-6	few	14